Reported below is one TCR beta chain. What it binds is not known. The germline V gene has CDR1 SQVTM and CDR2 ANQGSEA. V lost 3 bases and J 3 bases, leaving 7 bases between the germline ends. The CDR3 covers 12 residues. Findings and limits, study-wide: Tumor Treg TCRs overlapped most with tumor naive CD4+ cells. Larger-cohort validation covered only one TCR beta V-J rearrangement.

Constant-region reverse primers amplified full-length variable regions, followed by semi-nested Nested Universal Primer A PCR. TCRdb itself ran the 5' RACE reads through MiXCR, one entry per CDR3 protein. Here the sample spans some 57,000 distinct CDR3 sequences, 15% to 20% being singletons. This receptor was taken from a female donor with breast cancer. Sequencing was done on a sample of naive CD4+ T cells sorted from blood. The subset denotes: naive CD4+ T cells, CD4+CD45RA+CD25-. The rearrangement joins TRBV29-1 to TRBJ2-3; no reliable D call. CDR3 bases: TGCAGCGTTGATCCTGGGACAGATACGCAGTATTTT. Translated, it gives CSVDPGTDTQYF.